This T cell receptor (beta chain) was identified in a study of CD8+ T cells in alopecia areata. The CDR3 covers 15 residues. Germline loops: CDR1 MDHEN, CDR2 SYDVKM. V lost 6 bases and J lost 5; bases outside the gene matches: 12. The treatment denotes: oral pan-JAK inhibitor, 5-10 mg twice daily. The sequencing template was cDNA reverse transcribed from extracted RNA. The data were produced by immunoSEQ multiplex PCR, yet TCRdb's version contains in-frame clones alone and is incomplete. Of 150,000 to 200,000 clones in the sample, more than 55% are singletons; the top ten hold approximately 1.3%. The chain employs TRBV28 and TRBJ1-1; 7 bases line up with TRBD1. Source: CD4+ T cells sorted from blood, taken around week 49, from a patient treated with tofacitinib. This clonotype was obtained from a human donor with alopecia areata. CDR3 loop: CASSRPTGSGTEAFF. CDR3 nucleotides: TGTGCCAGCAGCCGACCGACAGGGTCGGGGACTGAAGCTTTCTTT. Variable domain in full (rest from reference TRBV28 and TRBJ1-1): DVKVTQSSRYLVKRTGEKVFLECVQDMDHENMFWYRQDPGLGLRLIYFSYDVKMKEKGDIPEGYSVSREKKERFSLILESASTNQTSMYLCASSRPTGSGTEAFFGQGTRLTVV.